One sample yielded the 18 T cell receptor beta chains listed below, sequenced in a study of CD8 T cells in ankylosing spondylitis. TCRdb reprocessed the 5' RACE reads with MiXCR, giving one entry per CDR3 protein. Counted here are 350,000 to 400,000 distinct CDR3 sequences, approximately 20% occurring once; the ten biggest clones make up around 14%. The sample was blood, either unsorted or a sorted T cell fraction (not recorded which). These receptors were obtained from a male donor with ankylosing spondylitis or in good health (not recorded which).

This clonotype came up a few times. V gene TRBV15 combines with J gene TRBJ2-1; the D is unclear. This CDR3 has 15 residues. CDR1 and CDR2 (germline): LNHNV, YYDKDF (reference sequence). Trimming stripped 5 bases from V and 4 bases from J, with 15 bases between. CDR3 loop: CATSPPYSSYNEQFF. In nucleotides, the CDR3 is TGTGCCACCAGCCCCCCTTACAGTAGTTACAATGAGCAGTTCTTC.

This clonotype showed up just a few times. The J gene is TRBJ2-5, the V gene TRBV4-1; tentatively, D is TRBD2 (5 bases). The V gene lost 3 bases and the J gene lost 5 bases, with 10 bases spanning the gap. Germline V gives CDR1 MGHRA, CDR2 YSYEKL. This CDR3 is 13 amino acids long. DNA for the CDR3: TGCGCCAGCAGCCAGGCCCCGGGGGAGACCCAGTACTTC. This gives the protein CASSQAPGETQYF.

The chain recombines TRBV7-9 with TRBJ2-7; TRBD1 matches at 7 bases. Germline V gives CDR1 SEHNR, CDR2 FQNEAQ (reference sequence). This CDR3 region has 15 residues. Unmatched junction bases numbered 9, after V lost 2 bases and J lost 5 bases. The CDR3 DNA is TGTGCCAGCAGCTTACCCGCGACAGGGAGACACGAGCAGTACTTC. This codes for CASSLPATGRHEQYF.

This clonotype has just a few counts. The rearrangement uses TRBV7-9 and TRBJ2-6; D not resolved. The V end was cut by 1 base, the J end by 5 bases, with 9 bases between. Germline V gene lookup returns CDR1 SEHNR and CDR2 FQNEAQ (reference sequence). This CDR3 spans 15 amino acids. The CDR3 DNA reads TGTGCCAGCAGCTTAGTGGCCGGCAGGGCCAACGTCCTGACTTTC. Its protein is CASSLVAGRANVLTF.

The chain combines TRBV12-3 or TRBV12-4 with TRBJ2-1; D unresolved. V was shortened by 6 bases and J by 4 bases, with 16 bases between the two germline ends. The CDR3 is 15 residues long. The CDR3: CASRGNGEPYNEQFF. The CDR3 coding sequence is TGTGCCAGCAGGGGGAATGGAGAGCCATACAATGAGCAGTTCTTC.

This chain connects TRBV7-9 to TRBJ2-4; D might be TRBD1 (6 bases). There are 17 residues in the CDR3. CDR1 and CDR2 (germline): SEHNR, FQNEAQ (reference sequence). The V gene lost 0 bases and the J gene lost 0 bases, with 12 bases spanning the gap. This CDR3 reads CASSLAVGALAKNIQYF. The DNA for the CDR3 is TGTGCCAGCAGCTTAGCGGTGGGGGCCCTAGCCAAAAACATTCAGTACTTC.

This clonotype was observed a handful of times. The V gene is TRBV12-3 or TRBV12-4, the J gene TRBJ2-5; D unclear. Deletions cut 3 bases from V and 3 bases from J, with 8 bases between. The CDR3 extends over 13 amino acids. This CDR3 reads CASSFRAEETQYF. Written as DNA, the CDR3 is TGTGCCAGCAGTTTCCGGGCAGAAGAGACCCAGTACTTC.

This clonotype was counted only a few times. This chain links TRBV20-1 with TRBJ2-1; 9 bases fit TRBD2. The CDR3 totals 14 residues. Per germline, CDR1 DFQATT and CDR2 SNEGSKA (reference sequence). V lost 6 bases, J lost 8 bases, and 11 bases stayed unmatched. The CDR3 DNA reads as TGCAGTGCCCGGGGTAGCGGGGGTATCTATGAGCAGTTCTTC. This encodes CSARGSGGIYEQFF.

This clonotype was seen only a few times. V is TRBV27 and J is TRBJ2-1; 8 positions match TRBD1. Germline values: CDR1 MNHEY, CDR2 SMNVEV (reference sequence). The V segment lost 7 bases and the J segment 3 bases; nucleotides outside the gene matches: 5. This CDR3 comprises 14 residues. This CDR3 reads CASTAGGNYNEQFF. In DNA form, the CDR3 reads TGTGCCAGCACGGCAGGGGGCAACTACAATGAGCAGTTCTTC.

This clonotype occurred many times. The CDR3, as DNA: TGTGCCATCAGGAAAGGGACCACCTACGAGCAGTACTTC. Protein: CAIRKGTTYEQYF. The chain has TRBV10-3 and TRBJ2-7, with D perhaps being TRBD1 or TRBD2 (5 bases each). This CDR3 has 13 amino acids. V lost 6 bases and J 2 bases, leaving 11 bases between the germline ends. Germline V lookup: CDR1 ENHRY, CDR2 SYGVKD.

This clonotype was detected a few times. The chain recombines TRBV5-1 with TRBJ2-7, with 7 nucleotides matching TRBD2. Germline V gives CDR1 SGHRS, CDR2 YFSETQ. The ends lost 1 base at V and 5 bases at J; junction bases unmatched: 6. CDR3 length: 14 amino acids. The CDR3 coding sequence is TGCGCCAGCAGCTTGCGGGGGGAAGCCGACGAGCAGTACTTC. As protein: CASSLRGEADEQYF.

This clonotype appeared a single time. V is TRBV30 and J is TRBJ2-3; 9 nucleotides match TRBD1. The CDR3 has 14 amino acids. Germline V CDR1 and CDR2: GTSNPN, SVGIG (reference sequence). With 6 bases clipped from V and 2 bases from J, the junction kept 6 bases outside the gene matches. CDR3 coding DNA: TGTGCCTGCCCGGGACAGGGATTCACAGATACGCAGTATTTT. Translated, it gives CACPGQGFTDTQYF. The variable domain in full, completed from reference TRBV30 and TRBJ2-3, reads SQTIHQWPATLVQPVGSPLSLECTVEGTSNPNLYWYRQAAGRGLQLLFYSVGIGQISSEVPQNLSASRPQDRQFILSSKKLLLSDSGFYLCACPGQGFTDTQYFGPGTRLTVL.

The gene calls are TRBV12-3 or TRBV12-4 and TRBJ2-3; TRBD2 matches 9 bases. The V segment lost 1 base and the J segment 2 bases; nucleotides outside the gene matches: 7. The CDR3 spans 17 residues. The CDR3 DNA reads TGTGCCAGCAGTTTAGGGGCGGGGGGGCCCCTCACAGATACGCAGTATTTT. Amino acid sequence: CASSLGAGGPLTDTQYF.

This clonotype was detected only a few times. The chain carries TRBV5-1 and TRBJ2-1; possibly TRBD1 or TRBD2 for D (5 bases each). CDR3 size: 14 residues. V was clipped by 0 bases and J by 6 bases, with 10 bases between them. The germline V gene has CDR1 SGHRS and CDR2 YFSETQ. CDR3 residues: CASSLGGRTNEQFF. For the CDR3, the DNA is TGCGCCAGCAGCTTGGGGGGACGGACCAATGAGCAGTTCTTC.

In the case of this clonotype: No conserved phenylalanine or tryptophan is present at the end of the CDR3, so a read error is the likely explanation. The rearrangement links TRBV12-3 or TRBV12-4 to TRBJ2-6; D gene uncertain. The V end lost 3 bases, the J end lost 2 bases, and 5 bases lay between the germline ends. This CDR3 has 14 residues. The CDR3 sequence is CASSFSAGANVLTL. The CDR3, as DNA: TGTGCCAGCAGTTTTTCTGCTGGGGCCAACGTCCTGACTCTC.

The chain recombines TRBV4-1 with TRBJ2-3; 12 bases fit TRBD2. The trim removed 1 base at V and 1 base at J, leaving 3 bases unmatched. Germline V lookup: CDR1 MGHRA, CDR2 YSYEKL. The CDR3 loop spans 17 amino acids. This chain's CDR3 is CASSQALAGGGTDTQYF. DNA for the CDR3: TGCGCCAGCAGCCAAGCACTAGCGGGGGGAGGCACAGATACGCAGTATTTT.

This clonotype was detected a few times. The V call is TRBV12-3 or TRBV12-4, the J call TRBJ2-1; 12 nucleotides match TRBD2. V trimming: 5 bases; J trimming: 2 bases; junction bases outside the gene matches: 7. The CDR3 is 17 amino acids. The CDR3: CASSRIRLAGAYNEQFF. The CDR3 nucleotides read TGTGCCAGCAGTCGAATCAGACTAGCGGGGGCCTACAATGAGCAGTTCTTC.

There are a few counts of this clonotype. This chain uses TRBV27 with TRBJ2-7; possibly TRBD1 for D (5 bases). The CDR3 is 13 amino acids. V lost 7 bases to trimming and J lost 6 bases, with 16 bases between them. CDR1 MNHEY and CDR2 SMNVEV come from the germline V gene (reference sequence). The CDR3, as DNA: TGTGCCAGCAAGGGGTTTGGGATCGGCGAGCAGTACTTC. This gives the protein CASKGFGIGEQYF.